The clone carrying this TCR beta chain was seen at least ten times. Germline V gene sequence: CDR1 SGHAT, CDR2 FQNNGV. The CDR3 extends over 15 amino acids. The ends were cut back, 7 bases at V and 7 bases at J, with 23 bases in the middle. The data stem from a study of T cells in Graves' hyperthyroidism and ophthalmopathy. RNA transcripts yielded amplified TCR beta CDR3 regions. The HTBI primer set was used in a first-round RT-PCR of the TCR CDR3. MiXCR, applied by TCRdb to the multiplex PCR reads, yields one record per CDR3 protein. Seen here are approximately 210,000 distinct CDR3 sequences, over 15% observed once, and the top ten hold approximately 50%.

The receptor's source is a man aged 50-60 years with Graves' hyperthyroidism. The chain carries TRBV11-2 and TRBJ2-7; TRBD1 might be the D (7 bases). Sequenced material: blood. The CDR3 spells CASTIGGGPSGEQYF. The CDR3 nucleotides are TGTGCCAGCACCATAGGAGGGGGCCCCTCTGGGGAGCAGTACTTC.